These T cell receptor beta chains were read from a single sample in a study of blood T cell repertoires in COVID-19. Some clones are missing from TCRdb's copy, which holds only in-frame ones; the method was immunoSEQ multiplex PCR. The sample carries approximately 140,000 clones, roughly 87% recorded once. Sequencing was carried out using peripheral blood. The origin of the receptors is a woman in her fifties or sixties with active or convalescent COVID-19. CDR3s include the opening cysteine and the closing phenylalanine or tryptophan. D genes are given only for firm matches. Size values are once, few and many counts, or a class for expanded clones, and some rows have none.

.	TRBV6-5	few	14	TRBJ2-7	CASARGTLSVKQYF	TGTGCCAGCGCCCGGGGGACCCTATCCGTAAAGCAGTACTTC
.	TRBV7-5	.	16	TRBJ1-3	CARSALTVTSGNTIYF	TGTGCCAGAAGCGCTCTGACAGTTACATCTGGAAACACCATATATTTT
TRBD1	TRBV10-3	.	14	TRBJ2-7	CAIGRGLSTYEQYF	TGTGCCATCGGTAGGGGGCTGTCCACCTACGAGCAGTACTTC
.	TRBV2	once	15	TRBJ2-1	CATVLDNRLYNEQFF	TGTGCCACCGTACTCGACAACCGTCTCTACAATGAGCAGTTCTTC
.	TRBV2	few	12	TRBJ1-2	CASPRGGSDHTF	TGTGCCAGTCCAAGGGGAGGATCGGATCACACCTTC
TRBD1	TRBV25-1	.	17	TRBJ2-6	CASSAQGLSSGANVLTF	TGTGCCAGCAGCGCACAGGGGCTGTCATCTGGGGCCAACGTCCTGACTTTC
.	TRBV7-7	.	11	TRBJ1-5	CASSSPGPQHF	TGTGCTAGCAGCTCGCCAGGTCCCCAGCATTTT
TRBD2	TRBV7-3	.	15	TRBJ2-1	CASSLGSGGYNEQFF	TGTGCCAGCAGCTTAGGGAGCGGGGGGTACAATGAGCAGTTCTTC
.	TRBV12-3/TRBV12-4	.	13	TRBJ2-7	CASSWGESYEQYF	TGTGCCAGCAGCTGGGGGGAGTCCTACGAGCAGTACTTC
TRBD1	TRBV6-2/TRBV6-3	.	14	TRBJ2-3	CASSTGGEADTQYF	TGTGCCAGCAGCACAGGGGGCGAGGCAGATACGCAGTATTTT
.	TRBV15	.	15	TRBJ1-2	CATSRDGGGVYGYTF	TGTGCCACCAGCAGAGATGGTGGGGGGGTGTATGGCTACACCTTC
.	TRBV19	.	14	TRBJ2-5	CASSTGTGQETQYF	TGTGCCAGTAGTACGGGGACTGGGCAAGAGACCCAGTACTTC
.	TRBV2	few	13	TRBJ1-4	CASRDTANEKLFF	TGTGCCAGCCGGGATACGGCTAATGAAAAACTGTTTTTT
.	TRBV2	.	11	TRBJ1-1	CASSLEGRAFF	TGTGCCAGCAGTCTGGAGGGCCGGGCTTTCTTT
TRBD1	TRBV2	few	13	TRBJ1-1	CASSPTGGTEAFF	TGTGCCAGCAGCCCGACAGGGGGCACTGAAGCTTTCTTT
.	TRBV7-2	.	14	TRBJ2-3	CASSSGRDTDTQYF	TGTGCCAGCAGCTCTGGACGGGACACAGATACGCAGTATTTT
.	TRBV3-1/TRBV3-2	.	18	TRBJ1-2	CASSQGIPRQGMGYGYTF	TGTGCCAGCAGCCAAGGTATCCCCCGTCAGGGGATGGGCTATGGCTACACCTTC
.	TRBV23-1	.	16	TRBJ2-4	CASPRGTALAKNIQYF	TGCGCCAGCCCGAGGGGGACGGCCCTAGCCAAAAACATTCAGTACTTC